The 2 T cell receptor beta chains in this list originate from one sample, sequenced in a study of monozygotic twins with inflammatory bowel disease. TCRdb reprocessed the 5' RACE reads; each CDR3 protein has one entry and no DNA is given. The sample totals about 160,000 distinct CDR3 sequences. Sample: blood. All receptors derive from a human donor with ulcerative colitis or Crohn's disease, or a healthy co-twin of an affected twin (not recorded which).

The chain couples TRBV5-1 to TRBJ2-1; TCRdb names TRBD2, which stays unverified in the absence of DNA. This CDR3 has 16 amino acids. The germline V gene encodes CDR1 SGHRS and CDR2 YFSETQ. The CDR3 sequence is CASSLARTSGVNEQFF.

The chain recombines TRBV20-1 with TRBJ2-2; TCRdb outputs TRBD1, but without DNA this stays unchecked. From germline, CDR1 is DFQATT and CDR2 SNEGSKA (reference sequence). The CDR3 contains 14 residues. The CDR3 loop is CSAQDRAATGELFF.